Following are 29 T cell receptor beta chains from one sample sequenced in a study of OX40 agonist ivuxolimab in advanced cancers. Sequencing used immunoSEQ multiplex PCR; TCRdb keeps in-frame clones, though not all of them. The sample lists tens of thousands of clones; around 87% were seen once. The input for sequencing was CD4+ or CD8+ T cells sorted from blood, taken in a trial of the OX40 agonist ivuxolimab. The receptors originated from an adult with an advanced solid tumor such as melanoma, head and neck, liver or kidney cancer.

This clone has only a few counts. V gene TRBV15 combines with J gene TRBJ2-4; 7 nucleotides align to TRBD2. The CDR3 is 16 residues long. Germline lookup yields CDR1 LNHNV and CDR2 YYDKDF (reference sequence). The J segment lost 3 bases and the V segment lost 1 base, leaving 6 bases of the junction unmatched. CDR3 nucleotides: TGTGCCACCAGCAGAGGCTCGGGGAGGGGCAAAAACATTCAGTACTTC. Encoded protein: CATSRGSGRGKNIQYF. Full variable domain (rest looked up from reference TRBV15 and TRBJ2-4): DAMVIQNPRYQVTQFGKPVTLSCSQTLNHNVMYWYQQKSSQAPKLLFHYYDKDFNNEADTPDNFQSRRPNTSFCFLDIRSPGLGDTAMYLCATSRGSGRGKNIQYFGAGTRLSVL.

In regard to this clone: Other DNA sequences in this specimen translate into the identical CDR3. This chain connects TRBV6-1 to TRBJ1-6; 7 bases line up with TRBD1. This CDR3 has 15 residues. The junction had 7 bases not matched to a gene; V was cut back by 4 bases and J by 7 bases. Germline CDR1 reads MNHNS; CDR2 reads SASEGT. CDR3 sequence: CASSGPGQSNSPLHF. The CDR3 DNA is TGTGCCAGCAGTGGGCCGGGACAGTCGAATTCACCCCTCCACTTT.

The V gene is TRBV28, the J gene TRBJ1-2; D is unresolved. The CDR3 length is 12 residues. Germline loops: CDR1 MDHEN, CDR2 SYDVKM. Deletions cut 2 bases from V and 7 bases from J, with 8 bases between. CDR3 loop: CASSLQAAGYTF. The CDR3 nucleotides read TGTGCCAGCAGTTTACAGGCCGCTGGCTACACCTTC.

The chain joins TRBV30 to TRBJ1-3, with TRBD1 identical over 7 bases. Trimming cost V 2 bases and J 3 bases; bases outside gene matches: 4. Germline CDR1 is GTSNPN and CDR2 is SVGIG (reference sequence). The CDR3 has 14 amino acids. This CDR3 reads CAWSIGQDGNTIYF. The CDR3 DNA reads TGTGCCTGGAGTATAGGACAGGATGGAAACACCATATATTTT.

This clone was observed a single time. V usage is TRBV9 and J usage is TRBJ2-3; D could derive from TRBD1 or TRBD2 (5 bases each). Per germline, CDR1 SGDLS and CDR2 YYNGEE. This CDR3 has 15 residues. Trimming took 0 bases from V and 3 from J, leaving 11 bases between them. The CDR3 reads CASSVDWGGTDTQYF. CDR3 bases: TGTGCCAGCAGCGTAGACTGGGGCGGGACAGATACGCAGTATTTT.

V gene TRBV30 combines with J gene TRBJ1-2; D gene uncertain. Germline V CDR1 and CDR2: GTSNPN, SVGIG (reference sequence). The CDR3 extends over 15 amino acids. V dropped 4 bases and J dropped 4 bases, with 19 bases sitting between them. Here the CDR3 reads CAWIERRYKTYGYTF. The DNA for the CDR3 is TGTGCCTGGATCGAGAGGCGTTATAAGACCTATGGCTACACCTTC.

The chain is built from TRBV18 and TRBJ2-5; D call uncertain. V lost 4 bases to trimming and J lost 2 bases, with 8 bases between them. The V gene's germline CDR1 is KGHSH and CDR2 LQKENI. The CDR3 covers 13 residues. The CDR3 reads CASSLRAQETQYF. The CDR3 nucleotides are TGTGCCAGCTCACTACGAGCGCAAGAGACCCAGTACTTC.

CDR3 protein: CASSPPGRADTQYF. DNA for the CDR3: TGTGCCAGCTCACCACCAGGGCGGGCAGATACGCAGTATTTT. J is TRBJ2-3 and V is TRBV18, with D possibly TRBD2 on 5 matching bases. With 0 bases removed from V and 4 bases from J, the gap between germline ends came to 8 bases. The germline gives CDR1 KGHSH, CDR2 LQKENI. This CDR3 is 14 amino acids long. Drawing the rest from reference TRBV18 and TRBJ2-3, the complete variable domain is NAGVMQNPRHLVRRRGQEARLRCSPMKGHSHVYWYRQLPEEGLKFMVYLQKENIIDESGMPKERFSAEFPKEGPSILRIQQVVRGDSAAYFCASSPPGRADTQYFGPGTRLTVL.

The V and J genes are TRBV10-1 and TRBJ2-3; D remains ambiguous. Germline V gives CDR1 WNHNN, CDR2 SYGVQD (reference sequence). V was trimmed by 6 bases and J by 6 bases, leaving 13 bases between them. This CDR3 comprises 13 residues. DNA for the CDR3: TGCGCCAGCAGCGAAGACCTAGGGGATACGCAGTATTTT. It is translated as CASSEDLGDTQYF.

The V call is TRBV7-9, the J call TRBJ2-1; 8 bases are shared with TRBD2. The CDR3 length is 16 residues. The germline CDR1 and CDR2 sequences are SEHNR and FQNEAQ (reference sequence). V gave up 5 bases and J gave up 10 bases; unmatched junction bases: 16. The CDR3 region is CASSPGPGGALREQFF. DNA for the CDR3: TGTGCCAGCAGCCCCGGTCCGGGAGGGGCCCTTCGGGAGCAGTTCTTC.

The V gene is TRBV7-9, the J gene TRBJ2-2, with 11 bases that match TRBD2. The V gene end was trimmed by 6 bases and the J gene end by 0 bases; junction bases not matched to a gene: 6. This CDR3 has 17 residues. The germline V gene encodes CDR1 SEHNR and CDR2 FQNEAQ (reference sequence). The chain's CDR3 is CASRKPGLAANTGELFF. The CDR3 region has the DNA TGTGCCAGCAGGAAACCGGGACTAGCGGCGAACACCGGGGAGCTGTTTTTT.

The chain is built from TRBV7-9 and TRBJ1-4; possible D gene TRBD1, 6 bases. Germline V lookup: CDR1 SEHNR, CDR2 FQNEAQ (reference sequence). With 4 bases removed from V and 4 bases from J, the gap between germline ends came to 13 bases. The CDR3 is 15 residues long. CDR3 sequence: CASSSLDRINEKLFF. For the CDR3, the DNA is TGTGCCAGCAGCTCCCTAGACAGGATTAATGAAAAACTGTTTTTT.

As DNA, the CDR3 is TGTGCCAGCAGCTTAGATGCGGTACCCTCCTCTCAGGCTTTCTTT. It encodes CASSLDAVPSSQAFF. The rearrangement links TRBV7-2 to TRBJ1-1; D remains unclear. The CDR3 is 15 residues long. CDR1 and CDR2 (germline): SGHTA, FQGNSA. V dropped 1 base and J dropped 11 bases, with 20 bases sitting between them.

The chain links TRBV7-9 to TRBJ1-2, with D possibly TRBD1 on 5 matching bases. The V end lost 5 bases, the J end lost 7 bases, and 14 bases lay between the germline ends. The CDR3 loop spans 13 amino acids. The germline V gene encodes CDR1 SEHNR and CDR2 FQNEAQ (reference sequence). CDR3 residues: CASSPNDGGGYTF. CDR3 bases: TGTGCCAGCAGCCCTAACGACGGGGGTGGCTACACCTTC. Full variable domain (missing parts from reference TRBV7-9 and TRBJ1-2): DTGVSQNPRHKITKRGQNVTFRCDPISEHNRLYWYRQTLGQGPEFLTYFQNEAQLEKSRLLSDRFSAERPKGSFSTLEIQRTEQGDSAMYLCASSPNDGGGYTFGSGTRLTVV.

The V gene is TRBV19, the J gene TRBJ2-7; D is unresolved. V lost 5 bases to trimming and J lost 0 bases, with 8 bases between them. The CDR3 loop spans 13 amino acids. The germline gives CDR1 LNHDA, CDR2 SQIVND (reference sequence). CDR3 residues: CASSSLDSYEQYF. The DNA for the CDR3 is TGTGCCAGTAGTTCACTTGACTCCTACGAGCAGTACTTC.

As to this clone: Other DNA sequences in the sample encode the same CDR3. This chain uses TRBV30 with TRBJ2-2; 9 positions agree with TRBD1. The CDR3 runs to 15 residues. Germline V gene sequence: CDR1 GTSNPN, CDR2 SVGIG (reference sequence). J was trimmed by 5 bases and V by 6 bases; bases with no gene match: 10. The CDR3 region has the DNA TGTGCCTGTAATCGGGGACAGGGTGGAACCGGGGAGCTGTTTTTT. This sequence encodes CACNRGQGGTGELFF.

The chain carries TRBV2 and TRBJ2-7; 7 nucleotides match TRBD1. The V segment lost 3 bases and the J segment 3 bases; nucleotides outside the gene matches: 8. The V gene's germline CDR1 is SNHLY and CDR2 FYNNEI. The CDR3 contains 15 residues. As DNA, the CDR3 is TGTGCCAGCAGTGATAGACAGGGTTCTATCTACGAGCAGTACTTC. Translating gives CASSDRQGSIYEQYF.

This chain joins TRBV13 and TRBJ2-2, with 7 positions matching TRBD2. This CDR3 contains 16 residues. J was trimmed by 0 bases and V by 6 bases; bases with no gene match: 7. Germline V lookup: CDR1 PRHDT, CDR2 FYEKMQ (reference sequence). The CDR3 bases are TGTGCCAGCAGACTACTAGCGCCTACGAACACCGGGGAGCTGTTTTTT. This translates into CASRLLAPTNTGELFF.

The CDR3 DNA is TGTGCCAGCAGCCTCGTAATGAGCACTGAAGCTTTCTTT. Amino acids: CASSLVMSTEAFF. The chain links TRBV6-6 to TRBJ1-1; D call uncertain. Germline V gene data show CDR1 as MNHNY and CDR2 as SVGAGI (reference sequence). The V end lost 6 bases, the J end lost 4 bases, and 12 bases lay between the germline ends. The CDR3 sequence is 13 residues long.

This chain connects TRBV6-5 to TRBJ1-2, with D possibly matching TRBD1 (5 bases). The CDR3 runs 13 residues. Trimming took 2 bases from V and 4 from J, leaving 8 bases between them. CDR1 is MNHEY and CDR2 is SVGAGI in the germline V gene. CDR3 DNA sequence: TGTGCCAGCAGTTACGAGGGGAGCTATGGCTACACCTTC. Translation gives CASSYEGSYGYTF.

V is TRBV19 and J is TRBJ1-5; no firm D call. The CDR3 loop spans 14 amino acids. Trimming cost V 3 bases and J 2 bases, with 8 bases left between them. Germline V gene sequence: CDR1 LNHDA, CDR2 SQIVND (reference sequence). CDR3 protein: CASSIGVGNQPQHF. In DNA, the CDR3 is TGTGCCAGTAGTATCGGGGTTGGCAATCAGCCCCAGCATTTT.

The chain is built from TRBV5-1 and TRBJ2-1; 7 bases fit TRBD1. J gave up 8 bases and V 0 bases, and 5 bases lay outside the gene matches. The CDR3 contains 14 residues. CDR1 is SGHRS, CDR2 YFSETQ, per germline. CDR3 nucleotides: TGCGCCAGCAGCTTGGGTCAGGGGGTATATGAGCAGTTCTTC. This sequence encodes CASSLGQGVYEQFF.

The V gene is TRBV28, the J gene TRBJ2-7; D may match TRBD1 or TRBD2 (5 bases each). The ends were cut back, 4 bases at V and 2 bases at J, with 18 bases in the middle. The CDR3 totals 16 residues. The germline CDR1 and CDR2 sequences are MDHEN and SYDVKM. This CDR3 reads CASSSGHRDRTYEQYF. The DNA for the CDR3 is TGTGCCAGCAGTTCTGGCCACCGGGACCGTACCTACGAGCAGTACTTC. Using reference TRBV28 and TRBJ2-7 for the parts outside the CDR3, the full variable domain is DVKVTQSSRYLVKRTGEKVFLECVQDMDHENMFWYRQDPGLGLRLIYFSYDVKMKEKGDIPEGYSVSREKKERFSLILESASTNQTSMYLCASSSGHRDRTYEQYFGPGTRLTVT.

The CDR3, as DNA: TGTGCCAGCATGTTTCGGGCTGACTACGAGCAGTACTTC. This encodes CASMFRADYEQYF. The genes are TRBV6-6 and TRBJ2-7; D is uncertain. V dropped 7 bases and J dropped 3 bases, with 13 bases sitting between them. There are 13 residues in the CDR3. The V gene's germline CDR1 is MNHNY and CDR2 SVGAGI (reference sequence).

This chain connects TRBV7-2 to TRBJ1-1; D is uncertain. The ends were cut back, 5 bases at V and 0 bases at J, with 7 bases in the middle. Germline-derived CDR1 and CDR2 are SGHTA and FQGNSA. The CDR3 loop spans 13 amino acids. The CDR3: CASSVTVNTEAFF. The DNA of the CDR3 is TGTGCCAGCAGCGTGACGGTGAACACTGAAGCTTTCTTT.

This chain joins TRBV7-2 and TRBJ2-2, with 7 positions matching TRBD1. V was clipped by 5 bases and J by 4 bases; unmatched bases: 7. CDR3 length: 15 residues. CDR1 SGHTA and CDR2 FQGNSA come from the germline V gene. The CDR3 DNA is TGTGCCAGCAGCCCAAGACAGGGTGGCACCGGGGAGCTGTTTTTT. This encodes CASSPRQGGTGELFF.

This clone has only one observation. CDR3 region: CASSPSGRDTGELFF. CDR3 coding DNA: TGCGCCAGCAGCCCCAGCGGGAGGGACACCGGGGAGCTGTTTTTT. The rearrangement uses TRBV5-1 and TRBJ2-2; TRBD2 matches 10 bases. Germline assignment: CDR1 SGHRS and CDR2 YFSETQ. The V and J ends lost 4 bases and 3 bases, in that order; junction bases with no gene match: 3. The CDR3 spans 15 residues.

This sequence joins TRBV18 and TRBJ1-2; a possible D gene is TRBD1 (5 bases). Germline V gives CDR1 KGHSH, CDR2 LQKENI. The CDR3 length is 15 residues. V shed 1 base and J shed 4 bases, with 13 bases lying between them. The CDR3 bases are TGTGCCAGCTCACCACGCCTGGGGGACTTCTATGGCTACACCTTC. It codes for CASSPRLGDFYGYTF.

The rearrangement links TRBV28 to TRBJ1-2, with D possibly being TRBD1 (5 bases). This CDR3 contains 16 residues. CDR1 and CDR2 from the germline V gene are MDHEN and SYDVKM. The germline V and J ends were trimmed by 3 bases and 5 bases, with 19 bases remaining between them. The CDR3 nucleotides read TGTGCCAGCAGTTTCAGTGAAAAAAGGGGCTGGTATGGCTACACCTTC. Protein sequence: CASSFSEKRGWYGYTF.